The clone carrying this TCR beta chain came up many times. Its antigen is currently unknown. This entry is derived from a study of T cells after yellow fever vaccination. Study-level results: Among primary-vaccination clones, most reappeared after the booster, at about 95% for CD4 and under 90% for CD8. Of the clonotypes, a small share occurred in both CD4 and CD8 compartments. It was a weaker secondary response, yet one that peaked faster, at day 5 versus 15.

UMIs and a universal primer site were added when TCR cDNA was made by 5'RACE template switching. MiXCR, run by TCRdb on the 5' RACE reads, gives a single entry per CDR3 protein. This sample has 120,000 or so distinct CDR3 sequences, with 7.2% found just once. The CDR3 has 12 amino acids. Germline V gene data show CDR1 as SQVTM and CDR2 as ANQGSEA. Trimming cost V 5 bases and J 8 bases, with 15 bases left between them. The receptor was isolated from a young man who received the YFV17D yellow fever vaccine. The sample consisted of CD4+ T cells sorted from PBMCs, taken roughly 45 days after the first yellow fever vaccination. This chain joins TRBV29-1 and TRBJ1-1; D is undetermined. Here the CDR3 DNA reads TGCAGCGTTCGTGTCAACAGCGGAGAAGCTTTCTTT. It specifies CSVRVNSGEAFF.